The entry below describes one T cell receptor (beta chain). Germline V gene lookup returns CDR1 MGHDK and CDR2 SYGVNS. The CDR3 runs 16 residues. Trimming left V 7 bases short and J 1 base short, with 14 bases between. Authors' processing steps: Estimates of nucleated cell counts were drawn from the amplification of reference gene primers. Produced via immunoSEQ multiplex PCR; TCRdb's table is partial and in-frame only. V, J and clone size reflect that table, while D and trimming were determined from the DNA. The table lists approximately 150,000 clones, over 80% of them singletons. This specimen belongs to a study of blood T cell repertoires in COVID-19. At the level of the study: Acute and convalescent COVID-19 specimens originated in the United States, Italy and Spain. In each case, the material was cDNA or gDNA derived from T cells, B-cell-depleted T cells, or PBMCs.

Source material: peripheral blood. The sequence derives from a woman between 70 and 85 years old with acute or convalescent COVID-19. The J gene is TRBJ1-6, the V gene TRBV25-1; D is undetermined. The CDR3 DNA is TGTGCCAGCACCCCCGGAGGATCGTCCTATAATTCACCCCTCCACTTT. Protein product: CASTPGGSSYNSPLHF.